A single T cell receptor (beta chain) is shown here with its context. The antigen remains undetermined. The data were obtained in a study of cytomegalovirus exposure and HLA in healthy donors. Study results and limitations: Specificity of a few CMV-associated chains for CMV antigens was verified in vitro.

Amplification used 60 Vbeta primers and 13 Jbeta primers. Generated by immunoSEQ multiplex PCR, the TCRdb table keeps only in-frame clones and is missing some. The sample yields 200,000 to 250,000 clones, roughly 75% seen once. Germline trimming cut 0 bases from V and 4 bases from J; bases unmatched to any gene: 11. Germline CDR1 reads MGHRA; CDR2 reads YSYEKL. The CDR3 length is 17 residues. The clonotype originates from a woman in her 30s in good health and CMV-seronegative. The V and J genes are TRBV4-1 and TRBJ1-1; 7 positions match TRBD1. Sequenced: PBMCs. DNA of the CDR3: TGCGCCAGCAGCCAAGATGTAACAGGGGTCCGCGGCACTGAAGCTTTCTTT. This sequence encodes CASSQDVTGVRGTEAFF.